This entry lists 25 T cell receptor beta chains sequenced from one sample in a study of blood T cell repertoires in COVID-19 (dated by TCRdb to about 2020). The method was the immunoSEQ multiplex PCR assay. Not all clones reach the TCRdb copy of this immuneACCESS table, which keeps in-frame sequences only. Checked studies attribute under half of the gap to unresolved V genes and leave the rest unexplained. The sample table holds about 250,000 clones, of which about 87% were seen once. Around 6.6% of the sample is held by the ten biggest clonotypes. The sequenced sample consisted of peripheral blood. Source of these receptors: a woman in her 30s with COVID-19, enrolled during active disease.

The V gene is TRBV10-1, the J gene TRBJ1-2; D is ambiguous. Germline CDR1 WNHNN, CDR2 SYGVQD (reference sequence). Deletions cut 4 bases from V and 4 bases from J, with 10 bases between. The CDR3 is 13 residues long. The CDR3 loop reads CASSGGGSYGYTF. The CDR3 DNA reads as TGCGCCAGCAGTGGAGGAGGGTCCTATGGCTACACCTTC.

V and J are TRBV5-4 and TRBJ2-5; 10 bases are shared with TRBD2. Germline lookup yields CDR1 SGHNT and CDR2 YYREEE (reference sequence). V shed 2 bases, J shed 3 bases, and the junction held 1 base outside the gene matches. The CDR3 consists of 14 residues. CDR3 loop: CASSFGLAEETQYF. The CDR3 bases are TGTGCCAGCAGCTTCGGACTAGCGGAAGAGACCCAGTACTTC.

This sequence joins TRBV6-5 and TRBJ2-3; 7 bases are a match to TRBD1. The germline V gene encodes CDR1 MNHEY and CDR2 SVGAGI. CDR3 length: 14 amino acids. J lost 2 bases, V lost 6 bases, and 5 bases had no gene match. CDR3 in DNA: TGTGCCAGCAGCCCCGGACAGGCCACAGATACGCAGTATTTT. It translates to CASSPGQATDTQYF.

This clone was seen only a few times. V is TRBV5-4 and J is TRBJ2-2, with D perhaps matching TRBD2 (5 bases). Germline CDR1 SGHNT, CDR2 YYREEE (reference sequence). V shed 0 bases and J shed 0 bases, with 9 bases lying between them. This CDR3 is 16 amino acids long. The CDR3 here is CASSLAPGTNTGELFF. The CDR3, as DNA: TGTGCCAGCAGCTTGGCCCCGGGAACGAACACCGGGGAGCTGTTTTTT.

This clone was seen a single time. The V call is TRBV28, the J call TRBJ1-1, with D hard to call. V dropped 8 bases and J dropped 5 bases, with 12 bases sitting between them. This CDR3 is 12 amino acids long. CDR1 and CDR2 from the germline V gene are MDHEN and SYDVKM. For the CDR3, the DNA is TGTGCCAGCGGCAGGCTCCTGACTGAAGCTTTCTTT. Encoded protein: CASGRLLTEAFF.

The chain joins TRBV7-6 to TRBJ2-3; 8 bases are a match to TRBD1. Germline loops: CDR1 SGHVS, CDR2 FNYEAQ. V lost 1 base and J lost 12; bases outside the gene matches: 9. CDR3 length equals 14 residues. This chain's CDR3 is CASSLVEDRVDQYF. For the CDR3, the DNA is TGTGCCAGCAGCTTAGTCGAGGACAGGGTTGACCAGTATTTT. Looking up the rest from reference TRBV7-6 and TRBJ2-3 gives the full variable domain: GAGVSQSPRYKVTKRGQDVALRCDPISGHVSLYWYRQALGQGPEFLTYFNYEAQQDKSGLPNDRFSAERPEGSISTLTIQRTEQRDSAMYRCASSLVEDRVDQYFGPGTRLTVL.

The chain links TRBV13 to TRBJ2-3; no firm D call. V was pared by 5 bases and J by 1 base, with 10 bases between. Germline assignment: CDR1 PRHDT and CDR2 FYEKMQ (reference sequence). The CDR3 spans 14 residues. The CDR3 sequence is CASSPSPGTDTQYF. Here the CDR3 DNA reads TGTGCCAGCAGCCCAAGCCCGGGCACAGATACGCAGTATTTT.

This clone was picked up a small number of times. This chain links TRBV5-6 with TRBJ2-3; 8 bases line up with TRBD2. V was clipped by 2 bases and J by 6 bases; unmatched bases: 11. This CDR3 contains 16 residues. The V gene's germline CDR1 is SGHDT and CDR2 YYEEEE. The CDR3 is CASSLVFQASGDTQYF. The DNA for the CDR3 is TGTGCCAGCAGCTTAGTCTTTCAGGCTAGCGGGGATACGCAGTATTTT.

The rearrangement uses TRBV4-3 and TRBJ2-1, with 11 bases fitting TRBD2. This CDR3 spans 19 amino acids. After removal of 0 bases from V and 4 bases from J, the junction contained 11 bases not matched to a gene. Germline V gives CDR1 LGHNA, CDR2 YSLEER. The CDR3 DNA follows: TGCGCCAGCAGCCAAGATGCCCTAGTAGCGGGAGGGGATTACAATGAGCAGTTCTTC. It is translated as CASSQDALVAGGDYNEQFF.

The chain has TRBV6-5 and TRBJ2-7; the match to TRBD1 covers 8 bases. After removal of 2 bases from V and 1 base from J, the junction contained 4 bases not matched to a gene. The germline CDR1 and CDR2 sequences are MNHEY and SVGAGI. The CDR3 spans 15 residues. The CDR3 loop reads CASSYGDRYSYEQYF. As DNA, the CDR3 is TGTGCCAGCAGTTACGGGGACAGGTATTCCTACGAGCAGTACTTC.

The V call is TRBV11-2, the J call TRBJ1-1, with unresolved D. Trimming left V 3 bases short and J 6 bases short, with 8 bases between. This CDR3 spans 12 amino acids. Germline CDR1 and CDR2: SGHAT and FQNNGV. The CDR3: CASSFGRSEAFF. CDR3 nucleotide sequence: TGTGCCAGCAGCTTTGGGAGATCTGAAGCTTTCTTT.

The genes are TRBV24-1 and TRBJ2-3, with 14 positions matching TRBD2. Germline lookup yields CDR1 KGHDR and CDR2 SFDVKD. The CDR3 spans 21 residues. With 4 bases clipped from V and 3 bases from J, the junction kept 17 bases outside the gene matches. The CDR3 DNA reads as TGTGCCACCAGTGACCCCACGGGGGGAAGACTAGCGGGGGGGCAGACAGATACGCAGTATTTT. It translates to CATSDPTGGRLAGGQTDTQYF.

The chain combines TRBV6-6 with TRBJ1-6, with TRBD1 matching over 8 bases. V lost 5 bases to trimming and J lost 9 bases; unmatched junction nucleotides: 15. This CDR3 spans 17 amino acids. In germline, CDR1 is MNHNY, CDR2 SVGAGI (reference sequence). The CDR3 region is CASSQWTGFRRSSPLHF. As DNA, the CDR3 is TGTGCCAGCAGTCAATGGACAGGGTTTAGAAGGAGTTCACCCCTCCACTTT.

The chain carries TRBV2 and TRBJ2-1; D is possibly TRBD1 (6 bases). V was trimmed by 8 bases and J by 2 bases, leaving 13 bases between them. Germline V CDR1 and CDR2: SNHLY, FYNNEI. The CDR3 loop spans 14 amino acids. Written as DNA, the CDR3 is TGTGCCAGCCGAGGGCAGGGGACCTACAATGAGCAGTTCTTC. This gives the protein CASRGQGTYNEQFF. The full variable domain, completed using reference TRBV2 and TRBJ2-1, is EPEVTQTPSHQVTQMGQEVILRCVPISNHLYFYWYRQILGQKVEFLVSFYNNEISEKSEIFDDQFSVERPDGSNFTLKIRSTKLEDSAMYFCASRGQGTYNEQFFGPGTRLTVL.

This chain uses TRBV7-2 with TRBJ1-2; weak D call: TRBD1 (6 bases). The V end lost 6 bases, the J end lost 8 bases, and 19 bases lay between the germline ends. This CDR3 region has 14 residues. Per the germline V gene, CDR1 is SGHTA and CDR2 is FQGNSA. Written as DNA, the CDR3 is TGTGCCAGCAGTCCCCTAACAGGGAAGGAAGGCTACACCTTC. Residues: CASSPLTGKEGYTF. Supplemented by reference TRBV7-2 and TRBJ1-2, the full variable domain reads GAGVSQSPSNKVTEKGKDVELRCDPISGHTALYWYRQSLGQGLEFLIYFQGNSAPDKSGLPSDRFSAERTGGSVSTLTIQRTQQEDSAVYLCASSPLTGKEGYTFGSGTRLTVV.

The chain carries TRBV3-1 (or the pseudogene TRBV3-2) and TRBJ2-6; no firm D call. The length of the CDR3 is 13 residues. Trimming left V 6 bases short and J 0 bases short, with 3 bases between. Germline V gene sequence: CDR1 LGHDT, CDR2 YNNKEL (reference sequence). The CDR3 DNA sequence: TGTGCCAGCAGTCTCTCTGGGGCCAACGTCCTGACTTTC. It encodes CASSLSGANVLTF.

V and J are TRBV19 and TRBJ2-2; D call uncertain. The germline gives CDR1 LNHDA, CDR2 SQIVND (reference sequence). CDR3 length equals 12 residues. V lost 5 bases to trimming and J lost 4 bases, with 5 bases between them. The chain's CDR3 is CASSGRTGELFF. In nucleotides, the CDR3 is TGTGCCAGTAGTGGGCGCACCGGGGAGCTGTTTTTT.

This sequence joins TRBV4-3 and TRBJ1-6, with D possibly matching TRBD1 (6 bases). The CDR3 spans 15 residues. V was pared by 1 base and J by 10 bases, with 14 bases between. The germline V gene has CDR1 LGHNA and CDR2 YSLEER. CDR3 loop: CASSQVPGARSPLHF. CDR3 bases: TGCGCCAGCAGCCAAGTCCCAGGGGCGAGGTCACCCCTCCACTTT.

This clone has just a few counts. The DNA for the CDR3 is TGTGCCAGCAGCTCTCTCGACAGGGGGAGGGGCACTGAAGCTTTCTTT. The encoded protein is CASSSLDRGRGTEAFF. The chain combines TRBV14 with TRBJ1-1, with 9 bases that match TRBD1. The trim removed 5 bases at V and 4 bases at J, leaving 11 bases unmatched. CDR1 is SGHDN, CDR2 FVKESK, per germline. The CDR3 is 16 residues long.

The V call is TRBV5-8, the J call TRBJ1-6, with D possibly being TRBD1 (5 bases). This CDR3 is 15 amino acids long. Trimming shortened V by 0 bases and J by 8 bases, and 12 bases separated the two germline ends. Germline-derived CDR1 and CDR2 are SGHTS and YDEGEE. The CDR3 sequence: CASSLGGDWDSPLHF. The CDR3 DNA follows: TGTGCCAGCAGCTTGGGCGGGGACTGGGATTCACCCCTCCACTTT.

The CDR3 nucleotides are TGCGCCAGCAGCCACGTGGTTGCGGGACTTTTAACCTACAATGAGCAGTTCTTC. Translated, it gives CASSHVVAGLLTYNEQFF. The rearrangement links TRBV4-1 to TRBJ2-1, with D possibly matching TRBD2 (6 bases). CDR1 is MGHRA, CDR2 YSYEKL, per germline. This CDR3 has 18 amino acids. V lost 3 bases and J 2 bases, leaving 20 bases between the germline ends.

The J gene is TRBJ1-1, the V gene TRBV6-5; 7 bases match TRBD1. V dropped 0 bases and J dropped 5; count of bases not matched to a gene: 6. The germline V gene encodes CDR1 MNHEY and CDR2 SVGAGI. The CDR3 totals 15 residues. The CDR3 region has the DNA TGTGCCAGCAGTTACTCGTGGCAGGGGGGAACTGAAGCTTTCTTT. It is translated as CASSYSWQGGTEAFF.

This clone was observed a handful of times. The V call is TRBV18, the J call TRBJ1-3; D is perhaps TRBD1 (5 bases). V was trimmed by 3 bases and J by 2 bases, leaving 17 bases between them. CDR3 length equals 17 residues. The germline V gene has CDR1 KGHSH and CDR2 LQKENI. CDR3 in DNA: TGTGCCAGCTCACCTGGTCAAGGACGGACAACTGGAAACACCATATATTTT. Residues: CASSPGQGRTTGNTIYF. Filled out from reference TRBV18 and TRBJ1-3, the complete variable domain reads NAGVMQNPRHLVRRRGQEARLRCSPMKGHSHVYWYRQLPEEGLKFMVYLQKENIIDESGMPKERFSAEFPKEGPSILRIQQVVRGDSAAYFCASSPGQGRTTGNTIYFGEGSWLTVV.

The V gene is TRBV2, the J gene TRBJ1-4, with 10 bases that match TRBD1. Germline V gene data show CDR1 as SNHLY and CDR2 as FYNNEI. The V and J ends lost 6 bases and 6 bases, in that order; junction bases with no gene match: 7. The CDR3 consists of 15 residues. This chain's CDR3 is CASSARGTGDEKLFF. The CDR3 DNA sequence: TGTGCCAGCAGCGCAAGAGGGACAGGGGATGAAAAACTGTTTTTT.

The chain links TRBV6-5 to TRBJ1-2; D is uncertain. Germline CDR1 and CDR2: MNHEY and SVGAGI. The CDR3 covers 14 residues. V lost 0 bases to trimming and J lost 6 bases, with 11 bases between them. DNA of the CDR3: TGTGCCAGCAGTTACTCTTACGGGAAGGATGGCTACACCTTC. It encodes CASSYSYGKDGYTF.